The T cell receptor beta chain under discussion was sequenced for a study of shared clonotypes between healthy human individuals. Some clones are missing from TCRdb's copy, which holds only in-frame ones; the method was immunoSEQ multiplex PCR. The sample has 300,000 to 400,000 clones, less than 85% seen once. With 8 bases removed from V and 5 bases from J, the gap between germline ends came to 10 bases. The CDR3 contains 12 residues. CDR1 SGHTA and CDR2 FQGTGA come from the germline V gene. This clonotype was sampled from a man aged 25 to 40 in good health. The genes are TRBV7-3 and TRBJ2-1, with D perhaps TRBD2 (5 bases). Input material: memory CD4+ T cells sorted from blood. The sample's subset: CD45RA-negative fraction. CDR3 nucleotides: TGTGCCAGCGGGAGTTCCCACAATGAGCAGTTCTTC. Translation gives CASGSSHNEQFF.